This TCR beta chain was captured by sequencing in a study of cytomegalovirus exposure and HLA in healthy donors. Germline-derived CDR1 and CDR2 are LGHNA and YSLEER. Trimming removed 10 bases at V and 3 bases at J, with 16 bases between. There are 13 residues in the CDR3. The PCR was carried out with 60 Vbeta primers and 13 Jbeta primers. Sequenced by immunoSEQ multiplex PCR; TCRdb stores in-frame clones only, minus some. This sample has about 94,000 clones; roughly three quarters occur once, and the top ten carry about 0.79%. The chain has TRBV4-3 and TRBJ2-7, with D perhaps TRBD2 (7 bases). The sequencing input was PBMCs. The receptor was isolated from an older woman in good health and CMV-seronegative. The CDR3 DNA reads TGCGCCAACAAGGGGGGGTCAAACTACGAGCAGTACTTC. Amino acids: CANKGGSNYEQYF.